This T cell receptor (beta chain) was observed in a study of monozygotic twins with inflammatory bowel disease. Findings and caveats of the study: Nothing supported a single strong signal or clonotype that was associated with IBD.

Incorporation of UMIs carrying a 6-nucleotide sample barcode was performed by template switching. Using the 5' RACE reads, TCRdb records one entry per CDR3 protein without DNA. Its table records 330,000 or so distinct CDR3 sequences. Per the germline V gene, CDR1 is KGHSH and CDR2 is LQKENI. The CDR3 extends over 18 amino acids. As to this clonotype: Its antigen is unidentified.

Source material: blood. The V call is TRBV18, the J call TRBJ1-6; TCRdb's D call of TRBD1 is untestable without DNA. The receptor comes from a human donor with ulcerative colitis or Crohn's disease, or a healthy co-twin of an affected twin (not recorded which). The CDR3 is CASSPNDLTGVLNSPLHF.